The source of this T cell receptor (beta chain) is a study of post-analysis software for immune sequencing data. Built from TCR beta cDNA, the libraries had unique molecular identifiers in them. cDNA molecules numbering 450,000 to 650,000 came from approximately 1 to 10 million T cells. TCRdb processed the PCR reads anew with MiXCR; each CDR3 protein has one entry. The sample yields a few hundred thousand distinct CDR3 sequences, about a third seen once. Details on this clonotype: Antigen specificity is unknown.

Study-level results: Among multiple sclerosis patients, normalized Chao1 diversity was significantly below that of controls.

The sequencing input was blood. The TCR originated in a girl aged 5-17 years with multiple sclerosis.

CDR3 amino acids: CASSLLVLGIGDTQYF. The DNA of the CDR3 is TGTGCCAGCAGCTTACTGGTTCTGGGGATAGGAGATACGCAGTATTTT. This chain uses TRBV7-9 with TRBJ2-3; D call uncertain. This CDR3 is built from 16 residues. Germline values: CDR1 SEHNR, CDR2 FQNEAQ (reference sequence). V lost 2 bases, J lost 5 bases, and 17 bases lay in between.